The rows below give T cell receptor beta chains drawn from one sample of a study of blood T cell repertoires in COVID-19. TCRdb's table, derived via immunoSEQ multiplex PCR, lists solely in-frame clones and lacks some. This table has 250,000 to 300,000 clones, 86% appearing once. Sequencing used peripheral blood. These receptors originate from a man aged 18 to 30 with active or convalescent COVID-19. CDR3s include the opening cysteine and the closing phenylalanine or tryptophan. A D gene is named only where the DNA matches it firmly. The size field is filled for only some rows; it gives once, few, many or a size class.

D gene	V gene	clone size	J gene	CDR3 DNA	CDR3 protein
TRBD2	TRBV5-4	NA	TRBJ2-2	TGTGCCAGCAGTACCGGGACTAGCGGGAACACCGGGGAGCTGTTTTTT	CASSTGTSGNTGELFF
NA	TRBV5-6	NA	TRBJ2-7	TGTGCCAGCAGCTTGACAGGGTATAAGGACGAGCAGTACTTC	CASSLTGYKDEQYF
NA	TRBV5-4	NA	TRBJ2-2	TGTGCCAGCAGCTTGCTCCAGGGGAGGGCCGGGGAGCTGTTTTTT	CASSLLQGRAGELFF
TRBD1	TRBV2	NA	TRBJ2-2	TGTGCCAGCAGTGTACAGGGGAGCAACACCGGGGAGCTGTTTTTT	CASSVQGSNTGELFF
NA	TRBV4-1	once	TRBJ2-7	TGCGCCAGCAGCCAAGTCTGGGGCGAGACCTACGAGCAGTACTTC	CASSQVWGETYEQYF
NA	TRBV5-4	NA	TRBJ1-6	TGTGCCAGCAGCTTCCTCCAGAATAATAATTCACCCCTCCACTTT	CASSFLQNNNSPLHF
NA	TRBV27	NA	TRBJ2-5	TGTGCCAGCAGCGCCGCGACTGGTCAAGAGACCCAGTACTTC	CASSAATGQETQYF
NA	TRBV5-5	NA	TRBJ2-3	TGTGCCAGCCTGACAGGTGCAGATACGCAGTATTTT	CASLTGADTQYF
TRBD1	TRBV7-3	NA	TRBJ2-2	TGTGCCAGCAGTCGGACAGGAGGTACCGGGGAGCTGTTTTTT	CASSRTGGTGELFF
NA	TRBV6-5	NA	TRBJ1-1	TGTGCCAGCCAGATCCACCGTCGGGATGAAGCTTTCTTT	CASQIHRRDEAFF
NA	TRBV30	many	TRBJ2-2	TGTGCCTGGATTGCGGCCCCGGGGGTCGGGGAGCTGTTTTTT	CAWIAAPGVGELFF
NA	TRBV6-6	NA	TRBJ1-4	TGTGCCAGCAGCCTCAGGGGTACTAATGAAAAACTGTTTTTT	CASSLRGTNEKLFF
NA	TRBV4-1	NA	TRBJ2-3	TGCGCCAGCAGCCATGCTACGCCACCTAGCACAGATACGCAGTATTTT	CASSHATPPSTDTQYF
TRBD1	TRBV7-9	NA	TRBJ1-4	TGTGCCAGCAGCCTGGGACAGGGGATCGAAACTAATGAAAAACTGTTTTTT	CASSLGQGIETNEKLFF
NA	TRBV9	NA	TRBJ2-7	TGTGCCAGCAGCCCAACCGAAACAGGGACGGACTACGAGCAGTACTTC	CASSPTETGTDYEQYF
TRBD2	TRBV11-1	NA	TRBJ2-1	TGTGCCAGCAACTTAAACGGGGGGACCAATGAGCAGTTCTTC	CASNLNGGTNEQFF
TRBD2	TRBV7-9	once	TRBJ2-2	TGTGCCAGCAGCTTAACCAGCGGGGGGGCCACTGGGGAGCTGTTTTTT	CASSLTSGGATGELFF
TRBD1	TRBV19	NA	TRBJ1-2	TGTGCCAGTAGCCCCCATCGGGACAGGAAGGTCTTATATGGCTACACCTTC	CASSPHRDRKVLYGYTF
NA	TRBV10-1	NA	TRBJ2-3	TGCGCCAGCAGCCGGGACTCTCTAACAGATACGCAGTATTTT	CASSRDSLTDTQYF
NA	TRBV18	NA	TRBJ2-5	TGTGCCAGCTCACCGCAGGACTACCAAGAGACCCAGTACTTC	CASSPQDYQETQYF
NA	TRBV30	NA	TRBJ1-2	TGTGCCTGGGGACCCGGGGGGGGTGGCTACACCTTC	CAWGPGGGGYTF
TRBD2	TRBV6-2/TRBV6-3	NA	TRBJ2-4	TGTGCCAGCAGTTACTCGTTGAGTGGGGGAGGGGACAAAAACATTCAGTACTTC	CASSYSLSGGGDKNIQYF
TRBD1	TRBV10-3	NA	TRBJ1-2	TGTGCCATCAGCAATACAGGGGCTGGCTACACCTTC	CAISNTGAGYTF
NA	TRBV6-4	NA	TRBJ2-1	TGTGCCAGCAGTGACAGACCGGGAACGAGCTCCTACAATGAGCAGTTCTTC	CASSDRPGTSSYNEQFF
TRBD1	TRBV7-6	NA	TRBJ1-5	TGTGCCAGCAGCTTGTTAAGGGGGCTTCAGCCCCAGCATTTT	CASSLLRGLQPQHF
NA	TRBV15	NA	TRBJ2-7	TGTGCCACCAGCACCCCCTACGATGCCTACGAGCAGTACTTC	CATSTPYDAYEQYF
NA	TRBV6-5	NA	TRBJ2-4	TGTGCCAGCAGTATGCACCAGGTTCAGGGGAACATTCAGTACTTC	CASSMHQVQGNIQYF
NA	TRBV11-1	NA	TRBJ2-3	TGTGCCAGCAGCTTAGCGAGAAATGCAGATACGCAGTATTTT	CASSLARNADTQYF
NA	TRBV7-2	NA	TRBJ1-5	TGTGCCAGCAGCTTATATCAGCGGGGGATCAGTCAGCCCCAGCATTTT	CASSLYQRGISQPQHF
NA	TRBV30	NA	TRBJ1-1	TGTGCCTGTTCTAAGGACAGTCCCCTGAACACTGAAGCTTTCTTT	CACSKDSPLNTEAFF
NA	TRBV24-1	NA	TRBJ1-2	TGTGCCACCAGTGATCGGGATATCGGCTACACCTTC	CATSDRDIGYTF
NA	TRBV5-1	NA	TRBJ2-7	TGCGCCAGCAGCTTTAGCGGTCCCGGGCACGAGCAGTACTTC	CASSFSGPGHEQYF
NA	TRBV11-2	NA	TRBJ2-7	TGTGCCAGCAGCTTAGGGCCTAGTCGTTACGAGCAGTACTTC	CASSLGPSRYEQYF
NA	TRBV28	NA	TRBJ2-7	TGTGCCAGCAGCGGACAGAGCTCCTACGAGCAGTACTTC	CASSGQSSYEQYF
TRBD1	TRBV7-2	few	TRBJ2-7	TGTGCCAGCAAGGTCGGGACAGATAGGGGCGAGCAGTACTTC	CASKVGTDRGEQYF
TRBD1	TRBV30	few	TRBJ1-2	TGTGCCTGGAGTGTACCCCACAGGGGTGGCTATGGCTACACCTTC	CAWSVPHRGGYGYTF
TRBD1	TRBV28	few	TRBJ1-1	TGTGCCAGCAGTTTTGCGGACAGGGGAGGCGCTGAAGCTTTCTTT	CASSFADRGGAEAFF
NA	TRBV27	NA	TRBJ2-2	TGTGCCAGCAGTTTTTCGGCCGACGGAGGGAGCTTAACCGGGGAGCTGTTTTTT	CASSFSADGGSLTGELFF
NA	TRBV24-1	NA	TRBJ2-1	TGTGCCACCGAGCGGGACAATGAGCAGTTCTTC	CATERDNEQFF
NA	TRBV7-6	few	TRBJ2-5	TGTGCCAGCAGCCGTACACAGGGCCTGGGGGAGACCCAGTACTTC	CASSRTQGLGETQYF
TRBD1	TRBV27	NA	TRBJ2-1	TGTGCCAGCAGTTTAATCCAGGGGGCACGCAATGAGCAGTTCTTC	CASSLIQGARNEQFF
NA	TRBV6-2/TRBV6-3	once	TRBJ1-1	TGTGCCAGCAGCGTGGGACATCTGAACACTGAAGCTTTCTTT	CASSVGHLNTEAFF
NA	TRBV18	NA	TRBJ1-3	TGTGCCAGCTCACAAGCTTCACTCCGCTCTGGAAACACCATATATTTT	CASSQASLRSGNTIYF
NA	TRBV7-9	NA	TRBJ2-7	TGTGCCAGCAGCCAAGAGGACACCCCGACCCCCTACGAGCAGTACTTC	CASSQEDTPTPYEQYF
TRBD1	TRBV19	NA	TRBJ2-7	TGTGCCAGTAATGATCCGGGACAGACCTACGAGCAGTACTTC	CASNDPGQTYEQYF
NA	TRBV19	NA	TRBJ2-2	TGTGCCAGTAGGGGGGGTGATGTGTACACCGGGGAGCTGTTTTTT	CASRGGDVYTGELFF